These T cell receptor beta chains were read from a single sample in a study of T cell clonotyping in hematopoietic cell transplantation. Sequencing used immunoSEQ multiplex PCR; TCRdb keeps in-frame clones, though not all of them. The data contain some 16,000 clones, around 66% of them singletons. This specimen consisted of PBMCs, obtained 30 days after allogeneic stem cell transplant. All receptors come from a male patient aged 45-60 years who had an allogeneic stem cell transplant from an unrelated donor, so T cells may come from the graft donor. Some clones in this sample may be carry-over from other donors' samples. Both conserved end residues are part of each CDR3. The D gene is left open where the match is weak. Not all rows give a size; the values are once, few, many and, for expanded clones, a class.

v_call	clone_size	j_call	d_call	cdr3_nt	cdr3_aa
TRBV7-8	few	TRBJ2-3	-	TGTGCCAGCAGCCCCGGAATGGATACGCAGTATTTT	CASSPGMDTQYF
TRBV9	-	TRBJ1-3	-	TGTGCCAGCAGCGTAGGGTCTCGTGGAAACACCATATATTTT	CASSVGSRGNTIYF
TRBV6-1	-	TRBJ1-2	-	TGTGCCAGCAGCTTAACAGAGTATGGCTACACCTTC	CASSLTEYGYTF
TRBV7-2	few	TRBJ2-5	-	TGTGCCAGCAGCTTAGGAACCGGGGCAGAAGAGACCCAGTACTTC	CASSLGTGAEETQYF
TRBV4-3	-	TRBJ1-1	TRBD1	TGCGCCAGCAGCCAGACACAGGGGGCGACGCTTGAAGCTTTCTTT	CASSQTQGATLEAFF
TRBV28	-	TRBJ2-7	-	TGTGCCAGCAGTTTTAGAGCCGGACCTCTTAGGAACGAGCAGTACTTC	CASSFRAGPLRNEQYF
TRBV30	-	TRBJ1-2	-	TGTGCCTGGAGTGTCAAGGGGGTAGACTATGGCTACACCTTC	CAWSVKGVDYGYTF
TRBV5-1	-	TRBJ2-2	-	TGCGCCAGCAGCTTGGCCCAAGGCCAAAGGGGGGAGCTGTTTTTT	CASSLAQGQRGELFF
TRBV28	-	TRBJ1-1	-	TGTGCCAGCAGTTTAGCGAAAGTTGAAGCTTTCTTT	CASSLAKVEAFF
TRBV5-1	-	TRBJ2-6	TRBD2	TGCGCCAGCAGCGCGGGACTAGCGGGAGCTGGGGCCAACGTCCTGACTTTC	CASSAGLAGAGANVLTF
TRBV7-3	once	TRBJ2-5	-	TGTGCCAGCAGCTTACCGGGGTTCCAAGAGACCCAGTACTTC	CASSLPGFQETQYF
TRBV10-3	-	TRBJ1-5	-	TGTGCCTCAAATCTGGGGGAGGGTCAGCCCCAGCATTTT	CASNLGEGQPQHF
TRBV5-5	-	TRBJ2-6	-	TGTGCCAGCAGCTCCAGTTCTGGGGCCAACGTCCTGACTTTC	CASSSSSGANVLTF
TRBV6-6	-	TRBJ1-2	TRBD1	TGTGCCAGCAGTTACTCGGGACAGGGGAGCGGCTACACCTTC	CASSYSGQGSGYTF
TRBV5-1	-	TRBJ2-1	TRBD2	TGCGCCAGCAGCTTGGGGTCTAGCGGGAGCAATGAGCAGTTCTTC	CASSLGSSGSNEQFF
TRBV6-1	-	TRBJ2-3	-	TGTGCCAGCAGTGAGGAGGGAACAGATACGCAGTATTTT	CASSEEGTDTQYF
TRBV2	medium-sized	TRBJ2-5	-	TGTGCCAGCAGTGCGAGGACAGCACAAGAGACCCAGTACTTC	CASSARTAQETQYF
TRBV25-1	-	TRBJ2-7	TRBD2	TGTGCCAGCAGTTCCAGCGGGAGGGCCGACGAGCAGTACTTC	CASSSSGRADEQYF
TRBV6-1	-	TRBJ2-7	TRBD2	TGTGCCAGCAGCGAAGGACTAGCGGCTATGATTTCCTACGAGCAGTACTTC	CASSEGLAAMISYEQYF
TRBV5-1	few	TRBJ1-1	-	TGCGCCAGCAGCTTGGCCCCTCCGAACACTGAAGCTTTCTTT	CASSLAPPNTEAFF
TRBV5-1	few	TRBJ2-5	TRBD2	TGCGCCAGCAGCCCGGGACTAGCGGGAGGCCAAGAGACCCAGTACTTC	CASSPGLAGGQETQYF
TRBV28	-	TRBJ1-5	TRBD1	TGTGCCAGCAGGGCCGGACAGGGAGGGCAGCCCCAGCATTTT	CASRAGQGGQPQHF
TRBV30	few	TRBJ1-6	TRBD1	TGTGCCTGGACCTCCGGGACAGGATATTCACCCCTCCACTTT	CAWTSGTGYSPLHF
TRBV6-6	-	TRBJ2-7	-	TGTGCCAGCAGCCCCTTTTCAAACGGGGTCTACGAGCAGTACTTC	CASSPFSNGVYEQYF
TRBV4-1	-	TRBJ2-3	-	TGCGCCAGCAGCCAGGGGGGTACGCAGTATTTT	CASSQGGTQYF
TRBV27	-	TRBJ1-1	-	TGTGCCAGCAGCACAGGGACTGAAGCTTTCTTT	CASSTGTEAFF
TRBV2	once	TRBJ1-2	-	TGTGCCAGCAGTGGGATGCTCGGAACCTATGGCTACACCTTC	CASSGMLGTYGYTF
TRBV7-9	-	TRBJ1-2	-	TGTGCCAGCAGCTCCTCATCAGGGTTAGGCTACACCTTC	CASSSSSGLGYTF
TRBV11-2	-	TRBJ2-3	-	TGTGCCAGCAGCTTAGTCAGCCTCGATACGCAGTATTTT	CASSLVSLDTQYF
TRBV29-1	-	TRBJ1-2	-	TGCAGCGTTGAACAGGGCCAGCGATTTTTC	CSVEQGQRFF
TRBV25-1	-	TRBJ1-2	-	TGTGCCAGCAGCAAAATGGGCCGAGGAGATGGCTACACCTTC	CASSKMGRGDGYTF
TRBV5-6	-	TRBJ2-1	-	TGTGCCAGCAGCTCTCCGGGACGGCAAAATGAGCAGTTCTTC	CASSSPGRQNEQFF
TRBV5-6	-	TRBJ2-5	-	TGTGCCAGCAGCCCCTGGACGGCGGAATCAGGAGAGACCCAGTACTTC	CASSPWTAESGETQYF
TRBV14	-	TRBJ2-5	-	TGTGCCAGCAGCCTCGGCGAGACCCAGTACTTC	CASSLGETQYF